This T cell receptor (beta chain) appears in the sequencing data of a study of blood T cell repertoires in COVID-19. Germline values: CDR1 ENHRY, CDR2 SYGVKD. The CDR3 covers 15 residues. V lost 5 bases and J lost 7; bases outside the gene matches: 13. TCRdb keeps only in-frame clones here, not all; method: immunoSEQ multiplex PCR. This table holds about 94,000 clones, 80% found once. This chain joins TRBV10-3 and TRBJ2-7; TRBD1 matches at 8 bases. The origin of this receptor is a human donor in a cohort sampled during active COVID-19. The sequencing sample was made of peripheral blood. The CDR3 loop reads CAISSRTGMANEQYF. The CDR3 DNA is TGTGCCATCAGTTCGAGGACAGGGATGGCTAATGAGCAGTACTTC.